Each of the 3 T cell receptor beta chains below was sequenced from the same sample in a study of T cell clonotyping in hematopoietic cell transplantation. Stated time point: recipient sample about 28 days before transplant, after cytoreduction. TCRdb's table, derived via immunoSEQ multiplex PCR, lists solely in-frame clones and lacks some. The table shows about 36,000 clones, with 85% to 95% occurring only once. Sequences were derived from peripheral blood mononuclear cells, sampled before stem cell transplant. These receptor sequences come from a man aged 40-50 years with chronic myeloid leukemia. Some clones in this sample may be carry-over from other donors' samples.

In nucleotides, the CDR3 is TGTGCCAGCAGCTTAGGTGGGGGGACAGAGACCCAGTACTTC. Protein: CASSLGGGTETQYF. The rearrangement joins TRBV11-3 to TRBJ2-5, with D perhaps TRBD2 (6 bases). Germline CDR1 and CDR2: SGHNT and YENEEA. CDR3 size: 14 residues. The germline V and J ends were trimmed by 1 base and 4 bases, with 10 bases remaining between them.

CDR3 DNA: TGTGCCAGCAGCTTAGCGCGGGACAGCCAGAACACTGAAGCTTTCTTT. Its translation: CASSLARDSQNTEAFF. The chain has TRBV7-6 and TRBJ1-1, with 7 bases matching TRBD1. The CDR3 has 16 amino acids. The ends lost 0 bases at V and 1 base at J; junction bases unmatched: 5. Germline-derived CDR1 and CDR2 are SGHVS and FNYEAQ. Complete variable domain (other parts from reference TRBV7-6 and TRBJ1-1): GAGVSQSPRYKVTKRGQDVALRCDPISGHVSLYWYRQALGQGPEFLTYFNYEAQQDKSGLPNDRFSAERPEGSISTLTIQRTEQRDSAMYRCASSLARDSQNTEAFFGQGTRLTVV.

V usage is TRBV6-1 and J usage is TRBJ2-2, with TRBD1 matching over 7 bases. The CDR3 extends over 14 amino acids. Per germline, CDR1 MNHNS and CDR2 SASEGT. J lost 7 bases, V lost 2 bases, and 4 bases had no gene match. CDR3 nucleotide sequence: TGTGCCAGCAGTGAATGGGACAGAGGCGGGGAGCTGTTTTTT. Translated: CASSEWDRGGELFF.